The clone carrying this T cell receptor beta chain was detected ten times or more. Its antigen remains unidentified. The repertoire came from unfractionated whole blood and reflected all unsorted peripheral T cells. A 2.5 ml peripheral blood sample was taken for RNA. This sample was taken from a study of HIV-infected patients and healthy controls. The study, taken as a whole, reports: Healthy controls carried many MAIT alpha-chain CDR3s, while HIV+ repertoires had few. Significantly higher mean Gini indices appeared in HIV-infected repertoires, possibly reflecting oligoclonality.

cDNA was made from roughly 470 ng RNA using alpha and beta constant primers. Alpha and beta chain libraries were made separately by chain-specific third strand synthesis with multiplexing indices. TCRdb itself ran the 5' RACE reads through MiXCR, one entry per CDR3 protein. The table includes 7,500 to 10,000 distinct CDR3 sequences, 6.5% to 9.5% detected once. V was trimmed by 0 bases and J by 4 bases, leaving 7 bases between them. The CDR3 totals 13 residues. Germline V lookup: CDR1 SGHNT, CDR2 YYREEE (reference sequence). The sequence came from an adult with HIV infection. The donor label of this sample is uncertain. The gene calls are TRBV5-4 and TRBJ1-2; D remains ambiguous. The sample in question was blood, obtained before antiretroviral therapy. CDR3 region: CASSLGQIYGYTF. The DNA of the CDR3 is TGTGCCAGCAGCTTGGGGCAGATCTATGGCTACACCTTC.